This paragraph reports one T cell receptor (beta chain). V lost 0 bases, J lost 5 bases, and 5 bases stayed unmatched. CDR3 size: 15 residues. Germline V CDR1 and CDR2: LGHDT, YNNKEL (reference sequence). These data are taken from a study of patients and donors after allogeneic stem cell transplantation. TCRdb re-called the RT-PCR reads through MiXCR, storing one row per CDR3 protein. The top ten clones hold about 35% of a sample with more than 150,000 distinct CDR3 sequences, roughly 40% of them seen once. This clonotype was obtained from a human donor who was either an allogeneic HSCT recipient or a stem cell or donor lymphocyte infusion donor (not recorded which). It is not recorded whose cells these are; they may come from a transplant donor. The sequenced sample consisted of blood, either unsorted or a sorted T cell fraction (not recorded which). The V call is TRBV3-1, the J call TRBJ1-1; TRBD1 matches at 8 bases. For the CDR3, the DNA is TGTGCCAGCAGCCAAGAGCGTCAGGGGGCGACTGAAGCTTTCTTT. This translates into CASSQERQGATEAFF. Full variable domain (outside the CDR3, taken from reference TRBV3-1 and TRBJ1-1): DTAVSQTPKYLVTQMGNDKSIKCEQNLGHDTMYWYKQDSKKFLKIMFSYNNKELIINETVPNRFSPKSPDKAHLNLHINSLELGDSAVYFCASSQERQGATEAFFGQGTRLTVV.